The next 21 T cell receptor beta chains were all read from a single sample in a study of regulatory T cells. General observations from the study: In CD3G-deficient patients, conventional CD4+ T cells were enriched for hydrophobic CDR3 residues at positions 6 and 7.

Their antigens are not known. Primers: 52 TRBV forward and 13 TRBJ reverse. Only in-frame clones appear in the TCRdb table, and some are missing; sequencing was by immunoSEQ multiplex PCR. The profile shows over 25,000 clones, roughly 90% of them singletons. Sample: conventional CD4+ T cells sorted from blood. The receptors come from a person aged 18-35 years with CD3G deficiency.

The rearrangement joins TRBV27 to TRBJ1-5; D is possibly TRBD1 (6 bases). The V gene's germline CDR1 is MNHEY and CDR2 SMNVEV (reference sequence). This CDR3 comprises 15 residues. The V end lost 5 bases, the J end lost 2 bases, and 13 bases lay between the germline ends. Written as DNA, the CDR3 is TGTGCCAGCAGTCCGATCTACAGGGGCAATCAGCCCCAGCATTTT. This sequence encodes CASSPIYRGNQPQHF.

The chain combines TRBV9 with TRBJ2-7; D is uncertain. V was shortened by 0 bases and J by 2 bases, with 9 bases between the two germline ends. CDR1 and CDR2 from the germline V gene are SGDLS and YYNGEE. CDR3 length: 14 amino acids. The CDR3 is CASSVGVGPYEQYF. The CDR3 DNA sequence: TGTGCCAGCAGCGTAGGGGTGGGCCCCTACGAGCAGTACTTC.

The rearrangement joins TRBV19 to TRBJ1-1; 12 bases are shared with TRBD1. CDR1 is LNHDA and CDR2 is SQIVND in the germline V gene (reference sequence). V shed 7 bases, J shed 2 bases, and the junction held 8 bases outside the gene matches. The CDR3 covers 16 residues. The DNA for the CDR3 is TGTGCCAGTACTAATTCGGGACAGGGGGCCAACACTGAAGCTTTCTTT. It encodes CASTNSGQGANTEAFF.

CDR3 loop: CASSLTSGRMETQYF. CDR3 DNA sequence: TGCGCCAGCAGCTTGACTAGCGGGAGAATGGAGACCCAGTACTTC. The rearrangement uses TRBV5-1 and TRBJ2-5, with TRBD2 matching over 11 bases. The J segment lost 5 bases and the V segment lost 1 base, leaving 4 bases of the junction unmatched. This CDR3 contains 15 residues. Germline CDR1 SGHRS, CDR2 YFSETQ.

The chain joins TRBV19 to TRBJ2-1, with D possibly being TRBD2 (6 bases). Germline CDR1 reads LNHDA; CDR2 reads SQIVND (reference sequence). This CDR3 region has 15 residues. V lost 3 bases, J lost 2 bases, and 11 bases lay in between. The CDR3 sequence is CASSIAGGAYNEQFF. In DNA form, the CDR3 reads TGTGCCAGTAGTATCGCTGGCGGGGCCTACAATGAGCAGTTCTTC.

The genes are TRBV19 and TRBJ1-5; D is uncertain. The CDR3 loop spans 17 amino acids. V lost 5 bases and J 0 bases, leaving 17 bases between the germline ends. Germline loops: CDR1 LNHDA, CDR2 SQIVND (reference sequence). This chain's CDR3 is CASSSRSRVFSNQPQHF. CDR3 in DNA: TGTGCCAGTAGTTCCCGGTCGAGGGTTTTTAGCAATCAGCCCCAGCATTTT. The variable domain in full, completed from reference TRBV19 and TRBJ1-5, reads DGGITQSPKYLFRKEGQNVTLSCEQNLNHDAMYWYRQDPGQGLRLIYYSQIVNDFQKGDIAEGYSVSREKKESFPLTVTSAQKNPTAFYLCASSSRSRVFSNQPQHFGDGTRLSIL.

The chain couples TRBV28 to TRBJ2-1, with 8 bases lining up with TRBD2. The CDR3 extends over 15 amino acids. V was pared by 2 bases and J by 0 bases, with 0 bases of the junction left unmatched. Per the germline V gene, CDR1 is MDHEN and CDR2 is SYDVKM. The CDR3 here is CASSLAGGSYNEQFF. CDR3 bases: TGTGCCAGCAGTTTAGCGGGGGGCTCCTACAATGAGCAGTTCTTC.

This clone has more than one count but fewer than ten. The J gene is TRBJ2-7, the V gene TRBV2; tentative D call: TRBD1 (5 bases). From germline, CDR1 is SNHLY and CDR2 FYNNEI. This CDR3 spans 14 amino acids. The germline V and J ends were trimmed by 7 bases and 0 bases, with 13 bases remaining between them. The CDR3: CASTRTSGSYEQYF. CDR3 in DNA: TGTGCCAGCACTCGGACATCCGGCTCCTACGAGCAGTACTTC.

This clone was seen more than once but under ten times. The gene calls are TRBV10-1 and TRBJ2-1; D not certain. From germline, CDR1 is WNHNN and CDR2 SYGVQD (reference sequence). V was cut by 2 bases and J by 9 bases, with 8 bases left in between. The CDR3 spans 12 residues. In DNA, the CDR3 is TGCGCCAGCAGTGAGGTGGACGGTGAGCAGTTCTTC. It translates to CASSEVDGEQFF.

The rearrangement links TRBV10-3 to TRBJ1-5, with unresolved D. The CDR3 runs 13 residues. V gave up 11 bases and J gave up 0 bases, with 11 bases separating them. Germline assignment: CDR1 ENHRY and CDR2 SYGVKD. The CDR3 nucleotides read TGTGCCGCGGCGCCAGATAGCAATCAGCCCCAGCATTTT. As protein: CAAAPDSNQPQHF.

The chain employs TRBV20-1 and TRBJ1-2, with TRBD1 as a possible D gene (6 bases). V was shortened by 5 bases and J by 7 bases, with 11 bases between the two germline ends. Germline values: CDR1 DFQATT, CDR2 SNEGSKA (reference sequence). The CDR3 sequence is 11 residues long. The chain's CDR3 is CSAYRAGGYTF. The CDR3 DNA sequence: TGCAGTGCTTACAGGGCGGGTGGCTACACCTTC.

The J gene is TRBJ2-1, the V gene TRBV7-9; 9 bases align to TRBD1. Germline V gives CDR1 SEHNR, CDR2 FQNEAQ (reference sequence). The CDR3 loop spans 14 amino acids. The ends lost 4 bases at V and 6 bases at J; junction bases unmatched: 4. In DNA form, the CDR3 reads TGTGCCAGCAGCTCCTCGGACAGGGGCAATGAGCAGTTCTTC. It translates to CASSSSDRGNEQFF. The full variable domain, with the rest looked up from reference TRBV7-9 and TRBJ2-1, is DTGVSQNPRHKITKRGQNVTFRCDPISEHNRLYWYRQTLGQGPEFLTYFQNEAQLEKSRLLSDRFSAERPKGSFSTLEIQRTEQGDSAMYLCASSSSDRGNEQFFGPGTRLTVL.

CDR3 region: CASSFEGGAGANVLTF. In DNA form, the CDR3 reads TGTGCCAGCAGTTTCGAGGGGGGCGCTGGGGCCAACGTCCTGACTTTC. The V gene is TRBV27, the J gene TRBJ2-6; D may be TRBD1 or TRBD2 (6 bases each). The CDR3 consists of 16 residues. V was shortened by 3 bases and J by 2 bases, with 11 bases between the two germline ends. CDR1 is MNHEY, CDR2 SMNVEV, per germline (reference sequence).

This rearrangement joins TRBV10-2 to TRBJ2-1, with 7 bases matching TRBD2. CDR3 length: 12 amino acids. Per the germline V gene, CDR1 is WSHSY and CDR2 is SAAADI. J gave up 6 bases and V 8 bases, and 4 bases lay outside the gene matches. CDR3 sequence: CASAREFNEQFF. In nucleotides, the CDR3 is TGCGCCAGCGCGCGGGAGTTCAATGAGCAGTTCTTC.

The chain carries TRBV27 and TRBJ2-3; a possible D gene is TRBD1 (8 bases). CDR3 length: 15 residues. Germline V gene lookup returns CDR1 MNHEY and CDR2 SMNVEV (reference sequence). V was cut by 5 bases and J by 0 bases, with 12 bases left in between. The CDR3 loop reads CASSTGGGSTDTQYF. The DNA of the CDR3 is TGTGCCAGCAGTACAGGGGGGGGGAGCACAGATACGCAGTATTTT.

This chain uses TRBV19 with TRBJ1-6; D is uncertain. Trimming shortened V by 7 bases and J by 7 bases, and 14 bases separated the two germline ends. The CDR3 totals 14 residues. Germline CDR1 and CDR2: LNHDA and SQIVND (reference sequence). The CDR3 DNA is TGTGCCAGTACGCCCGGGGATTTCAATTCACCCCTCCACTTT. The encoded protein is CASTPGDFNSPLHF. Variable domain in full (rest from reference TRBV19 and TRBJ1-6): DGGITQSPKYLFRKEGQNVTLSCEQNLNHDAMYWYRQDPGQGLRLIYYSQIVNDFQKGDIAEGYSVSREKKESFPLTVTSAQKNPTAFYLCASTPGDFNSPLHFGNGTRLTVT.

The V call is TRBV6-1, the J call TRBJ2-7, with no clear D. The CDR3 spans 11 residues. Germline V gene lookup returns CDR1 MNHNS and CDR2 SASEGT. The V and J ends lost 3 bases and 4 bases respectively, with 4 bases between them. Here the CDR3 reads CASSDLYEQYF. DNA for the CDR3: TGTGCCAGCAGTGACCTATACGAGCAGTACTTC.

CDR3 sequence (DNA): TGTGCCAGCAGTCCGCGGACAGTTGGGGGGCAGCCCCAGCATTTT. Its protein is CASSPRTVGGQPQHF. The chain recombines TRBV6-6 with TRBJ1-5, with a tentative D call TRBD1 (6 bases). With 5 bases removed from V and 7 bases from J, the gap between germline ends came to 18 bases. This CDR3 has 15 amino acids. Germline V gene data show CDR1 as MNHNY and CDR2 as SVGAGI (reference sequence).

This chain uses TRBV30 with TRBJ1-2; TRBD1 matches at 8 bases. Trimming at V came to 5 bases and at J to 7 bases, leaving 15 bases not matched to a gene. The CDR3 is 15 residues long. Germline assignment: CDR1 GTSNPN and CDR2 SVGIG (reference sequence). The CDR3 protein is CAWADPQGARLGYTF. The CDR3 bases are TGTGCCTGGGCCGACCCCCAGGGGGCGCGGCTTGGCTACACCTTC. The full variable domain, completed using reference TRBV30 and TRBJ1-2, is SQTIHQWPATLVQPVGSPLSLECTVEGTSNPNLYWYRQAAGRGLQLLFYSVGIGQISSEVPQNLSASRPQDRQFILSSKKLLLSDSGFYLCAWADPQGARLGYTFGSGTRLTVV.

A single count supports this clone. The CDR3 bases are TGTGCCTGGAGTGGAGGACTAGGCGAGACCCAGTACTTC. Translating it yields CAWSGGLGETQYF. The chain couples TRBV30 to TRBJ2-5; 7 bases align to TRBD2. There are 13 residues in the CDR3. The trim removed 1 base at V and 5 bases at J, leaving 4 bases unmatched. CDR1 and CDR2 from the germline V gene are GTSNPN and SVGIG (reference sequence).

The chain combines TRBV2 with TRBJ1-4, with 10 bases that match TRBD1. Germline-derived CDR1 and CDR2 are SNHLY and FYNNEI. V lost 3 bases and J lost 4; bases outside the gene matches: 14. There are 19 residues in the CDR3. CDR3 sequence reads: CASSDRAGTGAFFNEKLFF. The CDR3 nucleotides read TGTGCCAGCAGTGACCGTGCCGGGACAGGGGCCTTCTTTAATGAAAAACTGTTTTTT.